This T cell receptor (beta chain) was sequenced in a study of T cells in Graves' hyperthyroidism and ophthalmopathy (dated by TCRdb to about 2019). For the wider study: Peripheral blood samples were taken at initial diagnosis, before any treatment was given. TCR V-J signatures able to tell the groups apart were searched for in a discovery cohort of 90 to 100 patients, of whom roughly 42 had Graves' ophthalmopathy and roughly 59 had stable Graves' hyperthyroidism. The paper describes TCR Vbeta CDR3 sequencing of around 130 peripheral blood samples, made up of fewer than 50 ophthalmopathy patients, around 78 hyperthyroidism patients and 17 progressor patients. Thyroid tissue and blood T-cell repertoires from several Graves' hyperthyroidism patients were also compared in the study. Whether ophthalmopathy could be predicted prospectively was tested in an independent validation cohort made up of 18 to 20 hyperthyroidism patients plus 17 patients who later progressed to ophthalmopathy. The 100 discovery patients were divided at random into training and test sets in a 7:3 ratio. After blood sampling, hyperthyroidism patients were treated with methimazole at a starting dose of 30 mg daily, and ophthalmopathy patients were treated with high-dose intravenous methylprednisolone.

Moderately to severely active disease, a Clinical Activity Score of at least 3, a NOSPECS grade of at least 4, and a duration under 3 months were present in ophthalmopathy patients. Any patient with an uncontrolled infection, another autoimmune disease, pregnancy or lactation was excluded. Clinical symptoms, serum thyroxine and TRAb, thyroid ultrasound, and orbital computed tomography formed the basis for the diagnoses. Ficoll-Paque density gradient centrifugation was used to isolate PBMCs from approximately 11 ml of fresh peripheral blood. Total RNA was extracted using Trizol reagent, and RNA quality was assessed on an Agilent 2100 Bioanalyzer. What the authors observed across the whole study: In validation, the model predicted progression to ophthalmopathy a median of roughly 6.1 months before onset, with approximately 71% sensitivity and 72.22% specificity. No statistical method was used to fix the sample size in advance, and group allocation was not hidden from the investigators. Ophthalmopathy was separated from stable hyperthyroidism by a 13 V-J signature model, with about 88% sensitivity and roughly 84% specificity obtained in cross-validation and 80%/75% obtained in testing. Most expanded thyroid clonotypes (frequency above 0.001) were also detected in blood, suggesting blood repertoires may reflect thyroid immune responses.

The TCR beta CDR3 regions were amplified from the RNA transcripts. A first-round RT-PCR of the TCR CDR3 used the HTBI primer set with the Qiagen OneStep RT-PCR kit. The libraries were constructed in a second round of multiplex PCR and then size-selected and purified. Libraries were sequenced paired-end with 100 bp reads on an Illumina HiSeq2000. On the authors' methods: Raw data were processed with SOAPnuke, discarding reads with adapters, uncalled bases, mean Phred below 15, or no exact constant-primer or identifier match. High-quality paired reads were merged using COPE v1.2.5, and each unique nucleotide sequence was defined as a clonotype. MiTCR v1.1 was used to align the clonotypes against IMGT TRBV, TRBD and TRBJ reference segments. The analysis included only V-J combinations with a frequency above 0.0001, which together covered roughly 99% of the repertoires. A TCS score was defined as the ratio of F50 (clonal expansion) to E x V (chaos), with BLOSUM62-based TCRdist applied between CDR3 peptides within each V-J. Welch's t-statistics and random forest reduced roughly 530 V-J features to 13, which were used in a naive Bayes classifier (R e1071). TCRdb reprocessed the public reads (quality trimming at Q25 with fastp, clone calling with MiXCR) and kept in-frame beta chains. Under each unique CDR3 protein, matching rows form one entry showing the most common genes and DNA. These V and J calls rely on TCRdb rather than the paper's analysis. This sample is represented by some 490,000 distinct CDR3 sequences; about 16% of them were singletons. Of the sample, about 29% is held by the ten largest clones.

This clonotype was counted only a few times. Its antigen remains unidentified. Per-nucleotide qualities are absent, and no much larger clonotype sits a single base away. From cysteine to phenylalanine, the CDR3 is 17 amino acids long. The sequence is cut down to CDR3 DNA, 51 bases in frame from base 1. According to the germline V gene, CDR1 reads SQVTM and CDR2 reads ANQGSEA. Germline trimming amounts to 3 bases on V and 8 bases on J, with 19 as the count of junction bases outside the gene matches. What was sequenced was blood. The TCR originated in a woman in her thirties with Graves' ophthalmopathy. The V and J genes are TRBV29-1 and TRBJ2-1, with 7 bases matching TRBD2. The CDR3 reads as follows: CSVERTSPLRIPDEQFF. The DNA sequence follows: TGCAGCGTTGAGAGGACTAGTCCCCTAAGAATACCCGATGAGCAGTTCTTC.